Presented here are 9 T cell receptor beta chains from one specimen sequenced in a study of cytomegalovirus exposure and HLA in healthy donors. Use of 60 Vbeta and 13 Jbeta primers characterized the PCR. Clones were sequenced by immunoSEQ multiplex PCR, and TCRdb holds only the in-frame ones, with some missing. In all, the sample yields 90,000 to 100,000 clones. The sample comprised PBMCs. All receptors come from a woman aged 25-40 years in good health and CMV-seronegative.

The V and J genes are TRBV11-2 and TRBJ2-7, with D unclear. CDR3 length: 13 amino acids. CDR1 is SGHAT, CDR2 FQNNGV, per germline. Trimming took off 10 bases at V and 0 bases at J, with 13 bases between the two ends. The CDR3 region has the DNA TGTGCCACCGGAGACGAGAGCTCCTACGAGCAGTACTTC. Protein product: CATGDESSYEQYF.

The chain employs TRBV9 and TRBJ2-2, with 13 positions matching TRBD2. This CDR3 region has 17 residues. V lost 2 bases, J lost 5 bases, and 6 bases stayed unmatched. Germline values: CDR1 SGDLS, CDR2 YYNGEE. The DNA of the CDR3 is TGTGCCAGCAGCGTCGGACTAGCGGGAGTCGGTACCGGGGAGCTGTTTTTT. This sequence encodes CASSVGLAGVGTGELFF. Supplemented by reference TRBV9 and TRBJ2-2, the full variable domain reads DSGVTQTPKHLITATGQRVTLRCSPRSGDLSVYWYQQSLDQGLQFLIQYYNGEERAKGNILERFSAQQFPDLHSELNLSSLELGDSALYFCASSVGLAGVGTGELFFGEGSRLTVL.

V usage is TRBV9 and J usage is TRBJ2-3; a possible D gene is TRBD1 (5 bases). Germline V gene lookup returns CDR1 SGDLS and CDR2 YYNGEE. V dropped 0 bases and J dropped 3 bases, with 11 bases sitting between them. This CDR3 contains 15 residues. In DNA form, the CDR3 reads TGTGCCAGCAGCGTAGCTCAGGGTATGACAGATACGCAGTATTTT. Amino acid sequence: CASSVAQGMTDTQYF.

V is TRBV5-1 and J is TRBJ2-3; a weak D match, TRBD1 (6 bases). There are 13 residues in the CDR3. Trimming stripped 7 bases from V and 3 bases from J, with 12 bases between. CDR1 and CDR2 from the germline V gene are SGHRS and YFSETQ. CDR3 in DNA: TGCGCCAGCTCCGCAGGGGTGACAGATACGCAGTATTTT. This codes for CASSAGVTDTQYF.

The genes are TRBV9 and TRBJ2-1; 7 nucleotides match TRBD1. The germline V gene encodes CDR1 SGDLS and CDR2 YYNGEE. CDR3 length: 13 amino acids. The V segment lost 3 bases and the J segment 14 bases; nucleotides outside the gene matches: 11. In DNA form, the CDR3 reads TGTGCCAGCAGCGCCTCCCCCGGGACAGCTGAGTTCTTC. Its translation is CASSASPGTAEFF.

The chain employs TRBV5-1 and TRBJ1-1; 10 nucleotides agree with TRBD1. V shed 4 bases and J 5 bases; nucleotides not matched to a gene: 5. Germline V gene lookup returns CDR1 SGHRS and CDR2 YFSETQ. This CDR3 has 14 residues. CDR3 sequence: CASSRTGGQTEAFF. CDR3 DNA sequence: TGCGCCAGCAGCCGGACAGGGGGACAAACTGAAGCTTTCTTT.

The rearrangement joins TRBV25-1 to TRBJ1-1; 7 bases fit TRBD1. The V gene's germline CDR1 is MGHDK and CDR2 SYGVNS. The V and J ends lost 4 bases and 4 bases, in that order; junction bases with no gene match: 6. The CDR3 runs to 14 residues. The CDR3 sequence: CASSVTGEGTEAFF. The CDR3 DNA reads TGTGCCAGCAGTGTCACAGGGGAAGGCACTGAAGCTTTCTTT. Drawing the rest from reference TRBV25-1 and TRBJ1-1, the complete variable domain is EADIYQTPRYLVIGTGKKITLECSQTMGHDKMYWYQQDPGMELHLIHYSYGVNSTEKGDLSSESTVSRIRTEHFPLTLESARPSHTSQYLCASSVTGEGTEAFFGQGTRLTVV.

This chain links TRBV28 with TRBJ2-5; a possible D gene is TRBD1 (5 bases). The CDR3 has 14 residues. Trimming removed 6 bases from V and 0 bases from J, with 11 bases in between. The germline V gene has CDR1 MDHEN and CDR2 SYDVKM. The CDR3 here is CASSLTDNQETQYF. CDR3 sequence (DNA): TGTGCCAGCAGCCTGACAGACAACCAAGAGACCCAGTACTTC.

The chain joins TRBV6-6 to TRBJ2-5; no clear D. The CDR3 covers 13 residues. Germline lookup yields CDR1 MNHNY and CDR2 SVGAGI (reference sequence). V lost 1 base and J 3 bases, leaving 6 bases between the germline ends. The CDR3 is CASSYYSKETQYF. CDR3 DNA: TGTGCCAGCAGTTACTACAGTAAAGAGACCCAGTACTTC.